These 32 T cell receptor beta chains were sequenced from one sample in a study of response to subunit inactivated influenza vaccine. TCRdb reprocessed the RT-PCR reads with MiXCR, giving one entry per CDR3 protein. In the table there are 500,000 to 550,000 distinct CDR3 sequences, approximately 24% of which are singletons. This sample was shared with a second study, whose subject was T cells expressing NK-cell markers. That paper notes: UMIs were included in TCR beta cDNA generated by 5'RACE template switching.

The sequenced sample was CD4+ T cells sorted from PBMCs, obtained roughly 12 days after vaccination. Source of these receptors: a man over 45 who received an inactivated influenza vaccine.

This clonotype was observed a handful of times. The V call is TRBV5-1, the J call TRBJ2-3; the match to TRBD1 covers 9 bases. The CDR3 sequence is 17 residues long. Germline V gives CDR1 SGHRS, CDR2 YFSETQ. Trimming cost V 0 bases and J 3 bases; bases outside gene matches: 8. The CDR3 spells CASSLDRGHLGTDTQYF. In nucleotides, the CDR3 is TGCGCCAGCAGCTTGGACAGGGGGCACTTAGGGACAGATACGCAGTATTTT.

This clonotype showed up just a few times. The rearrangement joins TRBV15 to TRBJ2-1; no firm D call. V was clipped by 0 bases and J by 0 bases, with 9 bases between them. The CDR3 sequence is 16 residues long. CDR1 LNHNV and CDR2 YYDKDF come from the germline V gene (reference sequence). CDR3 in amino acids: CATSRDLGYSYNEQFF. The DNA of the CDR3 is TGTGCCACCAGCAGAGATTTAGGTTACTCCTACAATGAGCAGTTCTTC.

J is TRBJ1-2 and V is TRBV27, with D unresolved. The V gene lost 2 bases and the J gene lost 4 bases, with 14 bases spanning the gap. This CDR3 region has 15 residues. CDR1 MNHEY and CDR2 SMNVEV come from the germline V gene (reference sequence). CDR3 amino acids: CASSLRDTAVYGYTF. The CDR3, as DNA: TGTGCCAGCAGTTTAAGAGACACCGCTGTCTATGGCTACACCTTC.

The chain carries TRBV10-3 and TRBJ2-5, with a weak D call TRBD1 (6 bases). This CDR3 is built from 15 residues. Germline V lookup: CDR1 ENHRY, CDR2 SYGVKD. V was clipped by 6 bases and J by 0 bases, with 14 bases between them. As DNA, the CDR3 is TGTGCCATCAGACAACACGGACAGAACCAAGAGACCCAGTACTTC. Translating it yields CAIRQHGQNQETQYF.

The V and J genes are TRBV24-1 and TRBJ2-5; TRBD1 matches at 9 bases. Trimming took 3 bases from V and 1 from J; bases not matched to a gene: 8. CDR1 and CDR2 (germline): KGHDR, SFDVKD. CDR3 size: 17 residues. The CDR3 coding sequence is TGTGCCACCAGTGATACCGGGACAGGGATAGTCCAAGAGACCCAGTACTTC. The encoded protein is CATSDTGTGIVQETQYF.

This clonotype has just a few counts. The CDR3 reads CAISESRGVATEAFF. The DNA of the CDR3 is TGTGCCATCAGTGAGTCAAGAGGGGTCGCCACTGAAGCTTTCTTT. The chain uses TRBV10-3 and TRBJ1-1; a weak D match, TRBD1 (5 bases). The CDR3 length is 15 residues. CDR1 ENHRY and CDR2 SYGVKD come from the germline V gene. V lost 0 bases to trimming and J lost 4 bases, with 12 bases between them.

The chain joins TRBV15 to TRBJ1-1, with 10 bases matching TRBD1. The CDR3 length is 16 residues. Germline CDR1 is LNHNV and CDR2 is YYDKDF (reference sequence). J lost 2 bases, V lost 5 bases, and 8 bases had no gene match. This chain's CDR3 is CATSPRDRGFNTEAFF. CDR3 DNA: TGTGCCACCAGCCCCCGGGACAGGGGATTCAACACTGAAGCTTTCTTT.

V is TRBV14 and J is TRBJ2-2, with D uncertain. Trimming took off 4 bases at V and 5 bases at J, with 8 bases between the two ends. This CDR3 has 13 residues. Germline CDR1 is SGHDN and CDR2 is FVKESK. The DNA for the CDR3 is TGTGCCAGCAGCCTAATTATTACCGGGGAGCTGTTTTTT. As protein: CASSLIITGELFF.

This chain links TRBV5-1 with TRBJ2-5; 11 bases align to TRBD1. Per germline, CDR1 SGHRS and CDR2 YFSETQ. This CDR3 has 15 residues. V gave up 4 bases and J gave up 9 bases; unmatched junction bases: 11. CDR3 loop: CASSLGQGAWWAQYF. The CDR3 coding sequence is TGCGCCAGCAGCCTAGGACAGGGGGCCTGGTGGGCCCAGTACTTC.

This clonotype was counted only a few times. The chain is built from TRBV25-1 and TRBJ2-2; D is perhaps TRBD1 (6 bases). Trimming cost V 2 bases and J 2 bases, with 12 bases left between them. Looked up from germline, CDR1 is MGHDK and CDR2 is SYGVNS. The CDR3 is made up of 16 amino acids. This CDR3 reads CASSEIYRENTGELFF. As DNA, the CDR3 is TGTGCCAGCAGTGAAATCTACAGGGAAAACACCGGGGAGCTGTTTTTT.

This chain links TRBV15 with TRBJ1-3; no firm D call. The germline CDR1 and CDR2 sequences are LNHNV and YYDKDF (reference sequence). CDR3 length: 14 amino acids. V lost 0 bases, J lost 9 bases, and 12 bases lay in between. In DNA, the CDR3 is TGTGCCACCAGCAGAGATCCGGGCAGGTTCACCATATATTTT. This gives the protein CATSRDPGRFTIYF. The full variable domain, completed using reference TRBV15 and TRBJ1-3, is DAMVIQNPRYQVTQFGKPVTLSCSQTLNHNVMYWYQQKSSQAPKLLFHYYDKDFNNEADTPDNFQSRRPNTSFCFLDIRSPGLGDTAMYLCATSRDPGRFTIYFGEGSWLTVV.

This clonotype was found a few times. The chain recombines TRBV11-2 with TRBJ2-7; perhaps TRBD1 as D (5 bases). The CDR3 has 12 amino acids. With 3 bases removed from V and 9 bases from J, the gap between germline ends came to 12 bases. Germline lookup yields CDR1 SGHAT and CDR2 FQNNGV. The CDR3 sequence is CASSFSGNAQYF. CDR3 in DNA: TGTGCCAGCAGCTTTTCAGGGAATGCGCAGTACTTC.

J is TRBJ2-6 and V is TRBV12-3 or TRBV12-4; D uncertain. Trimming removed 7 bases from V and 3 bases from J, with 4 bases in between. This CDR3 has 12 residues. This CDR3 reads CASKIGANVLTF. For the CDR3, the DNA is TGTGCCAGCAAAATTGGGGCCAACGTCCTGACTTTC.

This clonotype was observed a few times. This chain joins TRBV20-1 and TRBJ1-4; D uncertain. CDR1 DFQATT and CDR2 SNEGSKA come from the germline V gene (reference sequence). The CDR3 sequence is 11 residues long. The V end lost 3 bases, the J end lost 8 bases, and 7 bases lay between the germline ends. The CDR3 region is CSARFDEKLFF. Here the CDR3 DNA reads TGCAGTGCTAGGTTCGACGAAAAACTGTTTTTT.

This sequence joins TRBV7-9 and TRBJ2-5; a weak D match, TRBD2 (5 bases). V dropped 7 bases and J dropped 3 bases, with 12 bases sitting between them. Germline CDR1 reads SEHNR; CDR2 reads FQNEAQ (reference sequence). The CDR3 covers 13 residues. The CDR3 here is CASMRGHKETQYF. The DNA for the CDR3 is TGTGCCAGCATGAGAGGGCACAAAGAGACCCAGTACTTC.

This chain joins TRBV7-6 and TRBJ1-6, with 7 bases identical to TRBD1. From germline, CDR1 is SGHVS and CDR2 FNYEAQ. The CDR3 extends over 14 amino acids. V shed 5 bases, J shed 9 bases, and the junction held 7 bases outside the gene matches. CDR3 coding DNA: TGTGCCAGCAGCCCGACAGGGTTAACTTCACCCCTCCACTTT. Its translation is CASSPTGLTSPLHF.

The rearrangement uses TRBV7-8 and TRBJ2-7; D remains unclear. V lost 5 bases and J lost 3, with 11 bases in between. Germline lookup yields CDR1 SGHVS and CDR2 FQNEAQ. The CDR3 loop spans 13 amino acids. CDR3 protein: CASSVVQNYEQYF. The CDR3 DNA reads TGTGCCAGCAGCGTAGTACAGAACTACGAGCAGTACTTC.

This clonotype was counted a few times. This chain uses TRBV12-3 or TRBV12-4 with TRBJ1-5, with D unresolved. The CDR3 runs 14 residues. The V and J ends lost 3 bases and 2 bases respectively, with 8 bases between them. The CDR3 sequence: CASSFSHGNQPQHF. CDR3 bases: TGTGCCAGCAGTTTTTCCCACGGCAATCAGCCCCAGCATTTT.

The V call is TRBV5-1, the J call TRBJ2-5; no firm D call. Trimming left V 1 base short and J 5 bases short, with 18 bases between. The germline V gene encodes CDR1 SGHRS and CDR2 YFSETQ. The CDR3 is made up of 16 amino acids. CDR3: CASSLTKTLGFETQYF. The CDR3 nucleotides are TGCGCCAGCAGCTTGACTAAGACGCTAGGGTTCGAGACCCAGTACTTC.

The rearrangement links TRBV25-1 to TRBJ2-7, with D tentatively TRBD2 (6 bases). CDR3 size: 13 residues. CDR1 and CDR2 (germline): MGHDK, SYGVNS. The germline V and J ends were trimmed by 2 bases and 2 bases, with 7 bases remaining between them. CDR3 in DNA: TGTGCCAGCAGTGAAGCGGGGACCTACGAGCAGTACTTC. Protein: CASSEAGTYEQYF.

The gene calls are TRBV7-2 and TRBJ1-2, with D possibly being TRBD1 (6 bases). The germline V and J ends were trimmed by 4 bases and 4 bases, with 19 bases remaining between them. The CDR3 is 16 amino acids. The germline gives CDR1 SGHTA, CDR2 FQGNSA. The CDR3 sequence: CASSWGAGTLSYGYTF. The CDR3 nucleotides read TGTGCCAGCAGCTGGGGGGCAGGAACTCTGTCCTATGGCTACACCTTC.

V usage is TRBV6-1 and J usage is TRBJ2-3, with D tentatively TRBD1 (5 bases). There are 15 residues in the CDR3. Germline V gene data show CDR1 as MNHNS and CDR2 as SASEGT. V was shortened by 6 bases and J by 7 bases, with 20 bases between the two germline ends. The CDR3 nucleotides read TGTGCCAGCAGCCAAGGACAAACCCTTTCGAATACGCAGTATTTT. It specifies CASSQGQTLSNTQYF.

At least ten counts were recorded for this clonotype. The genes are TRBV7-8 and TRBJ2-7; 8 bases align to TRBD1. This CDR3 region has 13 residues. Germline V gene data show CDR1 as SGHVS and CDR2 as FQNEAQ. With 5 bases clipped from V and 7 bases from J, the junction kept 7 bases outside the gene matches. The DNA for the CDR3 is TGTGCCAGCAGCACGGACAGGGTGGGGGAGCAGTACTTC. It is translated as CASSTDRVGEQYF.

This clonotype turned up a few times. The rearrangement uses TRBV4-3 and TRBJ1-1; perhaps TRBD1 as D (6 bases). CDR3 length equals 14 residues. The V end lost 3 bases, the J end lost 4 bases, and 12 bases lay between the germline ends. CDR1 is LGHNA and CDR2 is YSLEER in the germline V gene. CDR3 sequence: CASSHREGGTEAFF. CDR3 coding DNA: TGCGCCAGCAGCCATAGAGAAGGGGGCACTGAAGCTTTCTTT.

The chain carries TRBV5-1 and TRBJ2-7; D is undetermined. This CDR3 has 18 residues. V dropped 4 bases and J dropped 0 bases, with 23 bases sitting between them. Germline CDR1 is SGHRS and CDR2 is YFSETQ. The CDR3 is CASSPGYRRTPHSYEQYF. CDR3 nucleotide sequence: TGCGCCAGCAGCCCCGGATATCGAAGGACCCCCCACTCCTACGAGCAGTACTTC.

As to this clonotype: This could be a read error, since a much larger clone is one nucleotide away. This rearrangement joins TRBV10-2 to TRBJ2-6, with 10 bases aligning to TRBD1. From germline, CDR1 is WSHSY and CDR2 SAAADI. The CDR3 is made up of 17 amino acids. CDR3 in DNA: TGTGCCAGCAGCATGGGACAGGGGATTGCTGGGGCCAACGTCGTGACTTTC. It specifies CASSMGQGIAGANVVTF.

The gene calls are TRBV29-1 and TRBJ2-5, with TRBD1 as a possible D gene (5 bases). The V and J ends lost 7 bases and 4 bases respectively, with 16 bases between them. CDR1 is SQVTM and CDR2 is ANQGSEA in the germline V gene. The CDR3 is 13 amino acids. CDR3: CSALRSGSETQYF. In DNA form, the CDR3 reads TGCAGCGCGCTACGATCAGGGTCAGAGACCCAGTACTTC.

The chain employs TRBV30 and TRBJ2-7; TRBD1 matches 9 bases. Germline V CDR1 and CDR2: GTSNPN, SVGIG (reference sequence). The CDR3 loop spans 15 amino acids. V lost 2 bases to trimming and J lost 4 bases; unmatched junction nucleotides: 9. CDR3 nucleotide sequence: TGTGCCTGGAGTCGGGGAGGACAGGGGTTGTACGAGCAGTACTTC. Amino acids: CAWSRGGQGLYEQYF.

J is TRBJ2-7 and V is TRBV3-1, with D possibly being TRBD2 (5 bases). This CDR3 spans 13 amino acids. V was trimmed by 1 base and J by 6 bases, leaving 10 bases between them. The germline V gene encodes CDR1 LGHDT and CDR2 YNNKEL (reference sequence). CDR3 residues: CASSQAGITEQYF. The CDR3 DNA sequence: TGTGCCAGCAGCCAAGCGGGAATTACCGAGCAGTACTTC.

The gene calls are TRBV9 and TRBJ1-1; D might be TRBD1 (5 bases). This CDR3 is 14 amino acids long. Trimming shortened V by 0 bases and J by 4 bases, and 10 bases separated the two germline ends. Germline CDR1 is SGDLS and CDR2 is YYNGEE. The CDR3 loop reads CASSVDTGGTEAFF. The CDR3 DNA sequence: TGTGCCAGCAGCGTAGACACCGGGGGCACTGAAGCTTTCTTT.

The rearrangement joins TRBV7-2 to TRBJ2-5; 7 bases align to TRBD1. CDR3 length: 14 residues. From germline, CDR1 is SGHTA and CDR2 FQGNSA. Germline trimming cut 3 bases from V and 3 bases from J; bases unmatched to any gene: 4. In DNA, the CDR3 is TGTGCCAGCAGCTTGAGGGGGCGGAAAGAGACCCAGTACTTC. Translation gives CASSLRGRKETQYF.

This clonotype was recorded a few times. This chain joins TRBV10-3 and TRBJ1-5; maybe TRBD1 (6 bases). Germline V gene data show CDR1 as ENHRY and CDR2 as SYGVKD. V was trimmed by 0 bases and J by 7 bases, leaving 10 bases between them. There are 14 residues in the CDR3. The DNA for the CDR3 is TGTGCCATCAGTGAGTCGGGCAGGGGCCAGCCCCAGCATTTT. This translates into CAISESGRGQPQHF.